One and the same sample provided the 9 T cell receptor beta chains below, sequenced in a study of T cell responses to AZD1222 COVID-19 vaccine. The method was immunoSEQ multiplex PCR; TCRdb's version includes in-frame clones alone and lacks a portion of them. The data contain 150,000 or so clones, roughly 93% of them seen just once; the ten biggest clones take up over 0.7%. Source: peripheral blood, taken on day 0 of AZD1222 vaccination. Source of these receptors: an adult in good health.

This chain uses TRBV7-9 with TRBJ2-3, with TRBD1 matching over 9 bases. Germline V gene sequence: CDR1 SEHNR, CDR2 FQNEAQ (reference sequence). The CDR3 spans 14 residues. The J segment lost 8 bases and the V segment lost 5 bases, leaving 8 bases of the junction unmatched. Written as DNA, the CDR3 is TGTGCCAGCAGCCTCGGGACAGGGACGGCTACGCAGTATTTT. It is translated as CASSLGTGTATQYF.

In this sample, this clone turned up a few times. V gene TRBV4-1 combines with J gene TRBJ2-7; 7 bases map to TRBD1. V lost 1 base and J lost 3; bases outside the gene matches: 3. The CDR3 spans 14 residues. CDR1 is MGHRA and CDR2 is YSYEKL in the germline V gene. The CDR3 loop is CASSQAYRGYEQYF. The CDR3 DNA follows: TGCGCCAGCAGCCAAGCGTACAGGGGCTACGAGCAGTACTTC.

The rearrangement links TRBV5-1 to TRBJ2-1; D might be TRBD1 or TRBD2, each matching 5 bases. The V end lost 7 bases, the J end lost 5 bases, and 13 bases lay between the germline ends. The CDR3 runs 13 residues. CDR1 SGHRS and CDR2 YFSETQ come from the germline V gene. The CDR3 region has the DNA TGCGCCAGCTCCCGGGGCCAAGACAATGAGCAGTTCTTC. Its translation is CASSRGQDNEQFF.

The V gene is TRBV7-9, the J gene TRBJ2-5; possible D gene TRBD2, 6 bases. Germline lookup yields CDR1 SEHNR and CDR2 FQNEAQ (reference sequence). The CDR3 consists of 13 residues. V was pared by 3 bases and J by 4 bases, with 9 bases between. The CDR3 region has the DNA TGTGCCAGCAGCTTCGGAGGGAGAGAGACCCAGTACTTC. This sequence encodes CASSFGGRETQYF.

The rearrangement uses TRBV29-1 and TRBJ1-1, with D maybe TRBD1 (5 bases). Trimming took off 3 bases at V and 2 bases at J, with 16 bases between the two ends. Germline CDR1 reads SQVTM; CDR2 reads ANQGSEA. The CDR3 covers 15 residues. As DNA, the CDR3 is TGCAGCGTTGATACGGGGGAGGGGAGAAACACTGAAGCTTTCTTT. As protein: CSVDTGEGRNTEAFF.

The count of this clone is one. The chain carries TRBV6-2 or TRBV6-3 and TRBJ2-1, with TRBD2 identical over 12 bases. Germline lookup yields CDR1 MNHEY and CDR2 SVGEGT. The CDR3 has 15 amino acids. J gave up 7 bases and V 6 bases, and 7 bases lay outside the gene matches. The CDR3 sequence is CASSSTSGGSNEQFF. The CDR3, as DNA: TGTGCCAGCAGCTCGACTAGCGGGGGTTCAAATGAGCAGTTCTTC.

The V gene is TRBV5-1, the J gene TRBJ2-5, with D possibly called TRBD1 or TRBD2 (5 bases each). Trimming cost V 0 bases and J 2 bases, with 8 bases left between them. Germline V CDR1 and CDR2: SGHRS, YFSETQ. This CDR3 has 14 amino acids. Written as DNA, the CDR3 is TGCGCCAGCAGCTTGGGTGGGGGACAAGAGACCCAGTACTTC. This encodes CASSLGGGQETQYF.

The chain joins TRBV7-2 to TRBJ2-3, with 13 bases that match TRBD2. The CDR3 runs to 17 residues. Germline V CDR1 and CDR2: SGHTA, FQGNSA. The V gene end was trimmed by 1 base and the J gene end by 8 bases; junction bases not matched to a gene: 9. This chain's CDR3 is CASSLELAGGPIATQYF. The DNA of the CDR3 is TGTGCCAGCAGCTTAGAACTAGCGGGGGGGCCTATAGCTACGCAGTATTTT.

V is TRBV7-8 and J is TRBJ1-3; D ambiguous. CDR1 SGHVS and CDR2 FQNEAQ come from the germline V gene. The V end was cut by 2 bases, the J end by 6 bases, with 20 bases between. CDR3 length: 17 residues. The CDR3 coding sequence is TGTGCCAGCAGCTTATTCCCCCCGGGCTGGACGCAAAACACCATATATTTT. It is translated as CASSLFPPGWTQNTIYF. Together with reference TRBV7-8 and TRBJ1-3, the CDR3 gives the full variable domain: GAGVSQSPRYKVAKRGQDVALRCDPISGHVSLFWYQQALGQGPEFLTYFQNEAQLDKSGLPSDRFFAERPEGSVSTLKIQRTQQEDSAVYLCASSLFPPGWTQNTIYFGEGSWLTVV.